These 25 T cell receptor beta chains originate from one sample sequenced in a study of blood T cells in healthy people across ages. Combining a sample-barcoded 5' primer with a J-beta primer mix, a second PCR ran for roughly 7 to 11 cycles. TCRdb re-called the 5' RACE reads with MiXCR, one entry per CDR3 protein. The sample has 1.5 million or so distinct CDR3 sequences; less than 45% are singletons. Source material: blood. These receptor sequences come from a woman between 18 and 29 years old in good health.

This clonotype came up a few times. The rearrangement links TRBV12-3 or TRBV12-4 to TRBJ1-5; no firm D call. V lost 3 bases and J 7 bases, leaving 10 bases between the germline ends. The CDR3 is made up of 13 amino acids. CDR3 in amino acids: CASSLQRYQPQHF. In DNA form, the CDR3 reads TGTGCCAGCAGTTTGCAGAGATACCAGCCCCAGCATTTT.

With respect to this clonotype: The junction does not match germline at one end; this may be a read error. The chain is built from TRBV20-1 and TRBJ1-6; 7 bases are a match to TRBD1. This CDR3 contains 14 residues. Per germline, CDR1 DFQATT and CDR2 SNEGSKA (reference sequence). CDR3: CSARTGEGSSPPHF. The CDR3, as DNA: TGCAGTGCTAGAACAGGGGAGGGTAGTTCACCCCCCCACTTT.

This chain uses TRBV29-1 with TRBJ2-5, with TRBD2 matching 9 bases. Losses at the gene ends were 4 bases for V and 4 bases for J; bases not matched to a gene: 4. The CDR3 loop spans 13 amino acids. The germline CDR1 and CDR2 sequences are SQVTM and ANQGSEA. The CDR3 spells CSVVVLAGETQYF. The DNA of the CDR3 is TGCAGCGTTGTCGTACTAGCGGGAGAGACCCAGTACTTC. Together with reference TRBV29-1 and TRBJ2-5, the CDR3 gives the full variable domain: SAVISQKPSRDICQRGTSLTIQCQVDSQVTMMFWYRQQPGQSLTLIATANQGSEATYESGFVIDKFPISRPNLTFSTLTVSNMSPEDSSIYLCSVVVLAGETQYFGPGTRLLVL.

CDR3 sequence: CASSDVTRRTQYF. In DNA form, the CDR3 reads TGTGCCAGCAGTGATGTGACTCGACGTACGCAGTATTTT. This chain connects TRBV2 to TRBJ2-3, with D uncertain. This CDR3 comprises 13 residues. The germline V and J ends were trimmed by 3 bases and 8 bases, with 12 bases remaining between them. Germline CDR1 reads SNHLY; CDR2 reads FYNNEI.

As to this clonotype: The junction differs from germline at one of its ends, possibly a read error. The genes are TRBV6-2 or TRBV6-3 and TRBJ2-3; 8 bases fit TRBD1. CDR3 length equals 17 residues. Germline V CDR1 and CDR2: MNHEY, SVGEGT. The CDR3 DNA is TGTGCCGGCAGTATCCTCGCAGGGGGCTACAGCACAGATACGCAGTATTTT. This gives the protein CAGSILAGGYSTDTQYF.

A remark on this clonotype: A much larger clone is a single base away; this may be a read error. J is TRBJ2-4 and V is TRBV7-2; D unresolved. The germline V gene encodes CDR1 SGHTA and CDR2 FQGNSA. The CDR3 has 14 amino acids. The CDR3 reads CASSLAPNPNIQCF. CDR3 nucleotide sequence: TGTGCCAGCAGCTTAGCGCCAAATCCAAACATTCAGTGCTTC.

CDR3: CATSRDSQAAFF. As DNA, the CDR3 is TGTGCCACCAGCAGAGATTCTCAGGCTGCTTTCTTT. The V and J genes are TRBV15 and TRBJ1-1; D remains unclear. V was trimmed by 0 bases and J by 11 bases, leaving 10 bases between them. Germline CDR1 and CDR2: LNHNV and YYDKDF (reference sequence). CDR3 length: 12 amino acids.

This clonotype has a handful of counts. The rearrangement links TRBV20-1 to TRBJ2-5; 7 bases line up with TRBD1. The DNA end lines up better with TRBJ2-7; the J call may be wrong. Germline CDR1 DFQATT, CDR2 SNEGSKA (reference sequence). The CDR3 runs 13 residues. The CDR3 loop reads CSATIYRGPEQYF. The CDR3, as DNA: TGCAGTGCTACTATATACAGGGGTCCCGAGCAGTACTTC.

This clonotype was counted a few times. The chain combines TRBV20-1 with TRBJ2-7, with a tentative D call TRBD2 (5 bases). The CDR3 has 16 residues. Germline values: CDR1 DFQATT, CDR2 SNEGSKA (reference sequence). V lost 0 bases to trimming and J lost 0 bases, with 15 bases between them. The CDR3 coding sequence is TGCAGTGCTAGAGATCGAGTCGGGAAAAGCTCCTACGAGCAGTACTTC. It yields the protein CSARDRVGKSSYEQYF.

The chain has TRBV20-1 and TRBJ1-1; D may be TRBD1 (5 bases). This CDR3 is 13 amino acids long. Germline-derived CDR1 and CDR2 are DFQATT and SNEGSKA (reference sequence). The V end was cut by 1 base, the J end by 3 bases, with 9 bases between. The CDR3: CSARGGDHTEAFF. CDR3 coding DNA: TGCAGTGCTAGAGGGGGGGATCACACTGAAGCTTTCTTT.

This clonotype was observed a few times. This chain links TRBV7-8 with TRBJ2-1, with D perhaps matching TRBD1 or TRBD2 (5 bases each). The length of the CDR3 is 14 residues. Germline values: CDR1 SGHVS, CDR2 FQNEAQ. V gave up 6 bases and J gave up 2 bases, with 11 bases separating them. CDR3 DNA sequence: TGTGCCAGCAGGCCGAGGGGTACCTACAATGAGCAGTTCTTC. This sequence encodes CASRPRGTYNEQFF.

The chain has TRBV7-3 and TRBJ2-3; TRBD2 matches 8 bases. Trimming cost V 0 bases and J 2 bases; bases outside gene matches: 7. This CDR3 spans 17 amino acids. Germline CDR1 reads SGHTA; CDR2 reads FQGTGA. CDR3 region: CASSLTRAGVPTDTQYF. In nucleotides, the CDR3 is TGTGCCAGCAGCTTAACGAGAGCGGGAGTACCCACAGATACGCAGTATTTT.

Ten or more counts support this clonotype. The gene calls are TRBV20-1 and TRBJ2-6, with D perhaps matching TRBD1 (6 bases). With 0 bases removed from V and 0 bases from J, the gap between germline ends came to 12 bases. The CDR3 consists of 17 residues. Germline V gene sequence: CDR1 DFQATT, CDR2 SNEGSKA (reference sequence). This CDR3 reads CSAREGQPFSGANVLTF. The CDR3 nucleotides are TGCAGTGCTAGAGAAGGACAGCCCTTCTCTGGGGCCAACGTCCTGACTTTC.

This chain joins TRBV20-1 and TRBJ1-2; TRBD1 is a possible D gene (5 bases). Trimming removed 1 base at V and 2 bases at J, with 17 bases between. Per the germline V gene, CDR1 is DFQATT and CDR2 is SNEGSKA (reference sequence). This CDR3 is 16 amino acids long. Written as DNA, the CDR3 is TGCAGTGCTAGAGGGTCCCGGCACAACAGGAACTATGGCTACACCTTC. Its protein is CSARGSRHNRNYGYTF.

This clonotype has a handful of counts. V usage is TRBV25-1 and J usage is TRBJ2-3; 9 bases align to TRBD2. The V gene end was trimmed by 3 bases and the J gene end by 4 bases; junction bases not matched to a gene: 8. The CDR3 runs 16 residues. In germline, CDR1 is MGHDK, CDR2 SYGVNS. For the CDR3, the DNA is TGTGCCAGCAGTGACCAACTAGCGGGCAACGCAGATACGCAGTATTTT. Residues: CASSDQLAGNADTQYF.

In this sample, this clonotype turned up a few times. This chain uses TRBV29-1 with TRBJ1-2; D unresolved. Trimming removed 2 bases from V and 4 bases from J, with 11 bases in between. Per germline, CDR1 SQVTM and CDR2 ANQGSEA. The CDR3 runs 13 residues. The CDR3 bases are TGCAGCGTTGAACGCAGACTAAGCTATGGCTACACCTTC. Encoded protein: CSVERRLSYGYTF.

Here the CDR3 DNA reads TGCAGTGACACTAGCGGGAGGGGTCTAAGTCCCTACAATGAGCAGTTCTTC. Translating gives CSDTSGRGLSPYNEQFF. The genes are TRBV20-1 and TRBJ2-1, with 13 nucleotides matching TRBD2. CDR1 DFQATT and CDR2 SNEGSKA come from the germline V gene (reference sequence). The CDR3 runs to 17 residues. The V segment lost 7 bases and the J segment 2 bases; nucleotides outside the gene matches: 11.

V is TRBV11-2 and J is TRBJ2-7; D tentatively fits TRBD1 or TRBD2 (5 bases each). The length of the CDR3 is 16 residues. CDR1 SGHAT and CDR2 FQNNGV come from the germline V gene. The V end was cut by 5 bases, the J end by 1 base, with 18 bases between. The CDR3 region has the DNA TGTGCCAGCAGCCATTCCAGGGTATGGGGGTCCTACGAGCAGTACTTC. Encoded protein: CASSHSRVWGSYEQYF.

The chain carries TRBV2 and TRBJ2-3, with D perhaps TRBD2 (6 bases). The CDR3 runs 13 residues. The V and J ends lost 11 bases and 5 bases respectively, with 17 bases between them. Germline V gene sequence: CDR1 SNHLY, CDR2 FYNNEI. The CDR3 is CAGRGTTQDTQYF. The CDR3 DNA sequence: TGTGCCGGCCGGGGGACGACTCAAGATACGCAGTATTTT.

Note on this clonotype: A single base separates this from a much larger clone, so it may be a read error. The J gene is TRBJ2-5, the V gene TRBV12-3 or TRBV12-4; D not certain. Deletions cut 5 bases from V and 4 bases from J, with 14 bases between. The CDR3 is 14 residues long. The CDR3 region is CASSVQAGRETQYF. The CDR3 coding sequence is TGTGCCAGCAGTGTTCAGGCCGGAAGAGAGACCCAGTACTTC.

Remarks on this clonotype: One junction end does not reproduce the germline sequence, and a read error may be involved. The CDR3 coding sequence is TGCGCCAGCGGGACTAGCAGCGCAGATACGCGGTATTTT. It is translated as CASGTSSADTRYF. V usage is TRBV10-2 and J usage is TRBJ2-3; 9 positions agree with TRBD2. This CDR3 spans 13 amino acids. Germline loops: CDR1 WSHSY, CDR2 SAAADI.

V usage is TRBV29-1 and J usage is TRBJ2-3; 11 nucleotides agree with TRBD1. The CDR3 length is 14 residues. CDR1 and CDR2 (germline): SQVTM, ANQGSEA. V dropped 3 bases and J dropped 4; count of bases not matched to a gene: 3. This chain's CDR3 is CSVEDRGRADTQYF. In DNA, the CDR3 is TGCAGCGTTGAGGACAGGGGGCGAGCAGATACGCAGTATTTT.

The V and J genes are TRBV29-1 and TRBJ2-5; D remains ambiguous. The V end was cut by 3 bases, the J end by 7 bases, with 9 bases between. This CDR3 is built from 11 residues. The germline V gene has CDR1 SQVTM and CDR2 ANQGSEA. The CDR3 spells CSVDLAGTQYF. As DNA, the CDR3 is TGCAGCGTTGACCTGGCAGGGACCCAGTACTTC.

This clonotype was counted a few times. J is TRBJ1-2 and V is TRBV27, with D uncertain. V dropped 3 bases and J dropped 7 bases, with 18 bases sitting between them. The CDR3 is made up of 15 amino acids. Germline V gene lookup returns CDR1 MNHEY and CDR2 SMNVEV (reference sequence). The CDR3 region has the DNA TGTGCCAGCAGTTTTCTCGACGGAGGGAAGGTTGGCTACACCTTC. It translates to CASSFLDGGKVGYTF.

The J gene is TRBJ2-1, the V gene TRBV19, with a weak D call TRBD1 (5 bases). The length of the CDR3 is 13 residues. CDR1 and CDR2 (germline): LNHDA, SQIVND (reference sequence). V was trimmed by 4 bases and J by 3 bases, leaving 7 bases between them. CDR3 sequence (DNA): TGTGCCAGTAGTACAGGGATCTACAATGAGCAGTTCTTC. Its protein is CASSTGIYNEQFF.